Presented here are 6 T cell receptor beta chains from one specimen sequenced in a study of T cells after yellow fever vaccination. TCRdb analysed the 5' RACE reads with MiXCR anew, one entry per CDR3 protein. The repertoire consists of approximately 90,000 distinct CDR3 sequences, with about 6% occurring once and the leading ten covering roughly 41%. Sequences were derived from CD8+ T cells sorted from PBMCs, sampled 10 days after the yellow fever booster vaccination. The source of these receptors is a man aged 18 to 30 who received the YFV17D yellow fever vaccine.

This clonotype was counted between two and nine times. The rearrangement joins TRBV11-2 to TRBJ1-5, with a possible D match to TRBD1 (5 bases). CDR3 length equals 15 residues. The germline V gene encodes CDR1 SGHAT and CDR2 FQNNGV. The V gene lost 2 bases and the J gene lost 5 bases, with 13 bases spanning the gap. The CDR3, as DNA: TGTGCCAGCAGCTTATGGGGCAGGATAGATCAGCCCCAGCATTTT. The encoded protein is CASSLWGRIDQPQHF.

There are a few counts of this clonotype. The chain combines TRBV29-1 with TRBJ2-5; 7 positions match TRBD1. The CDR3 has 14 amino acids. The V and J ends lost 0 bases and 3 bases, in that order; junction bases with no gene match: 4. In germline, CDR1 is SQVTM, CDR2 ANQGSEA. In DNA, the CDR3 is TGCAGCGTTGAAGAAACCGGGACAGAAGAGACCCAGTACTTC. This sequence encodes CSVEETGTEETQYF.

This clonotype was recorded at least ten times. The rearrangement uses TRBV4-1 and TRBJ1-4; D unresolved. V was shortened by 1 base and J by 8 bases, with 11 bases between the two germline ends. The CDR3 has 14 amino acids. Germline lookup yields CDR1 MGHRA and CDR2 YSYEKL. Here the CDR3 DNA reads TGCGCCAGCAGCCAAGTGGGGATATCAGAAAAACTGTTTTTT. It specifies CASSQVGISEKLFF.

This clonotype has at least ten counts. The chain recombines TRBV5-1 with TRBJ2-5; 7 bases line up with TRBD1. CDR3 length: 15 residues. Germline V gives CDR1 SGHRS, CDR2 YFSETQ. V lost 4 bases and J lost 4; bases outside the gene matches: 10. The CDR3 here is CASSPRQGEGETQYF. The CDR3 DNA reads TGCGCCAGCAGCCCCCGACAGGGAGAGGGAGAGACCCAGTACTTC. Full variable domain (rest looked up from reference TRBV5-1 and TRBJ2-5): KAGVTQTPRYLIKTRGQQVTLSCSPISGHRSVSWYQQTPGQGLQFLFEYFSETQRNKGNFPGRFSGRQFSNSRSEMNVSTLELGDSALYLCASSPRQGEGETQYFGPGTRLLVL.

This rearrangement joins TRBV6-2 or TRBV6-3 to TRBJ2-1; weak D call: TRBD1 (6 bases). Deletions cut 7 bases from V and 2 bases from J, with 12 bases between. The CDR3 spans 14 residues. Germline V gene sequence: CDR1 MNHEY, CDR2 SVGEGT. The CDR3 reads CASIQTGTYNEQFF. The DNA of the CDR3 is TGTGCCAGCATACAGACAGGCACCTACAATGAGCAGTTCTTC.

The sample holds many counts of this clonotype. V and J are TRBV15 and TRBJ2-7; 8 nucleotides agree with TRBD2. The V gene's germline CDR1 is LNHNV and CDR2 YYDKDF (reference sequence). The V gene end was trimmed by 1 base and the J gene end by 3 bases; junction bases not matched to a gene: 5. This CDR3 has 15 amino acids. Here the CDR3 DNA reads TGTGCCACCAGCAGAGGTAGCGGGGCCTTCTACGAGCAGTACGTC. It encodes CATSRGSGAFYEQYV.